Each of the 9 T cell receptor beta chains below was sequenced from the same sample in a study of cytomegalovirus exposure and HLA in healthy donors. 13 Jbeta primers and 60 Vbeta primers were used for the PCR. Sequencing was performed with immunoSEQ multiplex PCR; in TCRdb, only in-frame clones are kept and a portion is missing. The sample consists of 100,000 to 150,000 clones, approximately 78% of them appearing once. Material: PBMCs. All receptors derive from a man aged 25 to 40 in good health and CMV-seropositive.

The chain combines TRBV30 with TRBJ1-3; a weak D match, TRBD1 (5 bases). In germline, CDR1 is GTSNPN, CDR2 SVGIG (reference sequence). Trimming pared 4 bases from V and 0 bases from J, leaving 10 bases between. The CDR3 sequence is 14 residues long. This CDR3 is CAWNPDSSGNTIYF. The CDR3 DNA reads TGTGCCTGGAACCCAGACAGCTCTGGAAACACCATATATTTT.

The chain couples TRBV7-9 to TRBJ1-1; D unresolved. This CDR3 comprises 12 residues. The V gene's germline CDR1 is SEHNR and CDR2 FQNEAQ (reference sequence). The germline V and J ends were trimmed by 1 base and 10 bases, with 10 bases remaining between them. The CDR3 spells CASSLVFSGAFF. The CDR3 nucleotides read TGTGCCAGCAGCTTAGTATTTTCGGGAGCTTTCTTT.

The chain couples TRBV4-3 to TRBJ2-3; possible D gene TRBD2, 5 bases. Germline V gene sequence: CDR1 LGHNA, CDR2 YSLEER. Trimming shortened V by 2 bases and J by 2 bases, and 14 bases separated the two germline ends. The CDR3 extends over 16 amino acids. The CDR3: CASSQSPGLTTDTQYF. The CDR3 nucleotides are TGCGCCAGCAGCCAATCGCCGGGATTAACCACAGATACGCAGTATTTT.

CDR3 loop: CASSDSGTSDTQYF. DNA of the CDR3: TGTGCCAGCAGTGATAGCGGGACCTCGGATACGCAGTATTTT. The chain recombines TRBV25-1 with TRBJ2-3, with 8 bases identical to TRBD2. Germline V lookup: CDR1 MGHDK, CDR2 SYGVNS. The length of the CDR3 is 14 residues. Trimming cost V 3 bases and J 6 bases; bases outside gene matches: 5.

The rearrangement uses TRBV14 and TRBJ2-7; the match to TRBD1 covers 11 bases. The CDR3 has 14 amino acids. The ends lost 4 bases at V and 4 bases at J; junction bases unmatched: 3. The germline V gene has CDR1 SGHDN and CDR2 FVKESK. This chain's CDR3 is CASSLGTGGYEQYF. The CDR3, as DNA: TGTGCCAGCAGCCTCGGGACAGGGGGGTACGAGCAGTACTTC.

The chain combines TRBV28 with TRBJ2-2, with D maybe TRBD1 (5 bases). Germline V gene data show CDR1 as MDHEN and CDR2 as SYDVKM. This CDR3 comprises 17 residues. The V gene lost 2 bases and the J gene lost 0 bases, with 13 bases spanning the gap. CDR3 sequence reads: CASSLRVGRANTGELFF. CDR3 DNA sequence: TGTGCCAGCAGTTTACGGGTAGGCAGGGCGAACACCGGGGAGCTGTTTTTT.

This clone was detected once. The genes are TRBV5-5 and TRBJ1-4; 8 nucleotides match TRBD1. The ends lost 1 base at V and 8 bases at J; junction bases unmatched: 7. Germline CDR1 is SGHKS and CDR2 is YYEKEE (reference sequence). The CDR3 is 15 residues long. The CDR3 DNA reads TGTGCCAGCAGCTTGACGCAGGGGGCGTGGGAAAAACTGTTTTTT. This gives the protein CASSLTQGAWEKLFF.

Concerning this clone: The sample contains more than one DNA sequence encoding this CDR3. The chain employs TRBV27 and TRBJ2-7, with TRBD2 as a possible D gene (6 bases). Trimming shortened V by 0 bases and J by 7 bases, and 10 bases separated the two germline ends. Germline V gene data show CDR1 as MNHEY and CDR2 as SMNVEV (reference sequence). The CDR3 contains 13 residues. The CDR3 is CASSLSGRGEQYF. The CDR3 region has the DNA TGTGCCAGCAGTTTATCTGGTCGGGGGGAGCAGTACTTC.

The chain uses TRBV4-2 and TRBJ2-7, with a weak D call TRBD2 (5 bases). Germline V gene lookup returns CDR1 LGHNA and CDR2 YNFKEQ. The CDR3 is made up of 14 amino acids. Trimming pared 3 bases from V and 3 bases from J, leaving 12 bases between. The CDR3 sequence is CASSQARGIYEQYF. The DNA of the CDR3 is TGTGCCAGCAGCCAGGCCCGGGGTATCTACGAGCAGTACTTC.